Included here is one TCR beta chain sequence, with context. Its cognate antigen has yet to be identified. No base qualities exist here, and no much larger clone lies one base off it. The data were obtained in a study of human T cells and chemical hapten exposure (dated by TCRdb to the early 2020s). Context from the whole study: For sensitization, 2% DPC in acetone was applied to a 2 cm by 2 cm area of upper inner arm skin. Weekly therapeutic DPC doses were additionally applied to the scalp of patients throughout the approximately 23-week study period. Patch testing was done on the upper back using Finn chambers containing 0.01% DPC, and results were scored after 6 days according to International Contact Dermatitis Research Group standards. Alopecia areata with under or over 50% scalp involvement, alopecia totalis and alopecia universalis were represented in the patient cohort, which was mostly female. Libraries were pooled for sequencing, and per-sample TCR yields varied mainly because of small differences in library volumes within the pool. Peripheral blood TCR repertoire changes were tracked in vivo in alopecia patients during primary and secondary sensitization to the hapten diphenylcyclopropenone (DPC). Patient blood was sampled pre-sensitization (week 0) and at 2, 6 and about 24 weeks after DPC sensitization. Blood for TCR sequencing was provided by twenty-nine alopecia patients at one to four time points (pre-sensitization, 2, 6 and 24 weeks). General study outcomes and caveats: All patients had alopecia, a presumed autoimmune disease, so their immune response might differ from that of healthy individuals. The number of TCRs above 1 in 1000 frequency did not change with DPC sensitization; there was no evidence of global repertoire structure alterations. Compared with pre-sensitization or healthy control sets, expanded TCRs formed significantly more large CDR3 similarity clusters, which is consistent with antigen-driven responses. Repeated subsampling changed both the strength of the expansion versus patch-test correlation and the threshold at which the correlation became significant. Patch test score was positively correlated with the number of PT1 expanded TCRs, with significance at thresholds 8, 16 and 32 but not at 4.

From its cysteine to its phenylalanine, the CDR3 spans 13 amino acids. Of all the DNA, just the CDR3 is kept, 39 bases in frame from base 1. The germline V gene yields MNHEY for CDR1 and SVGEGT for CDR2. Trimming at the junction amounts to 3 bases on V and 2 bases on J, and the germline ends lie 7 bases apart. The meaning of the sample's time point label: patch test 1, 2 weeks after DPC sensitization. The treatment or condition label of this sample denotes: therapeutic diphenylcyclopropenone sensitization with weekly scalp DPC. At each patch-test visit, blood was drawn before the patch test was applied. Patients were considered eligible if aged 18 to 70, diagnosed with alopecia and deemed suitable for DPC therapy, and patients were excluded if pregnant. Total RNA was extracted from unfractionated whole blood collected in Tempus Blood RNA tubes. The library was prepared using RACE. Instrument on record: NextSeq 500. Library preparation attached unique molecular identifiers to individual cDNA molecules for quantitative, reproducible TCR counting. From each blood RNA sample, both TCR alpha and TCR beta chains were sequenced. On the authors' methods: Samples had a median of 95,638 TCRs, with a range from about 23,224 to 750,000. The Decombinator software suite was used to annotate the V, J and CDR3 of the TCR reads. For PS versus PT1 abundance plots, all samples were subsampled to the same number of TCRs (28,000). Expanded TCRs were defined as absent before sensitization and observed at least eight times at the 2-week time point. TCRdb applied fastp at Q25 and MiXCR to the public reads, then kept only in-frame beta chains. Rows with one shared CDR3 protein collapse into an entry with the most common genes and DNA. TCRdb, not the authors, supplied the V and J calls. The sample table holds over 75,000 distinct CDR3 sequences, of which under 9% were seen once. The ten largest clones take up roughly 1.6% of the sample.

This chain is built from TRBV6-2 or TRBV6-3 and TRBJ1-1, with no D gene named confidently. This sample comprised whole blood, obtained in connection with sensitization to the hapten diphenylcyclopropenone (DPC). The receptor comes from a woman aged 25-40 years with alopecia areata. Some clones in this sample may be carry-over from other donors' samples. CDR3 reads: CASSYADNTEAFF. The nucleotides are TGTGCCAGCAGTTATGCGGACAACACTGAAGCTTTCTTT.